Sequencing of this T cell receptor (beta chain) was carried out in a study of blood T cell repertoires in COVID-19. Enrolled through a virtual design, the participants were between roughly 18 and 89 years of age and came from roughly 22 US areas. The study counted Cohort 3 donors as recovered given two negative PCRs, clearance, or symptom resolution. This clone has just one count. As processed by the authors: Estimation of nucleated cell counts was performed using reference gene primer amplification. Produced via immunoSEQ multiplex PCR; TCRdb's table is partial and in-frame only. V, J and clone size are taken as reported in that table, and D and trimming were inferred from the DNA itself. The profile covers a few hundred thousand clones, with approximately 90% appearing a single time and under 10% taken by the ten largest. This CDR3 has 16 residues. Losses at the gene ends were 7 bases for V and 9 bases for J; bases not matched to a gene: 16. CDR1 is MGHRA and CDR2 is YSYEKL in the germline V gene.

The genes are TRBV4-1 and TRBJ2-1; 9 bases fit TRBD2. The clonotype originates from a man aged 40-50 years who had recovered from COVID-19. Input material: PBMCs or T cells enriched from blood (not recorded which). CDR3 DNA: TGCGCCAGCAAAACGGTAGAGACTAGCGGTTATGTTGAGCAGTTCTTC. Protein: CASKTVETSGYVEQFF.